These 15 T cell receptor beta chains came from one sample sequenced in a study of cytomegalovirus exposure and HLA in healthy donors (dated by TCRdb to the late 2010s). Libraries were built with the immunoSEQ multiplex PCR assay. The multiplex PCR relied on a mix of 60 forward primers for TCR Vbeta segments and 13 reverse primers for TCR Jbeta segments. TCRdb stores this immuneACCESS table with in-frame sequences only. Part of the clones is absent; in the studies checked, under half of the shortfall reflects unresolved V genes, and no reason is known for the rest. The sample records more than 90,000 clones, roughly 73% of which are singletons. The ten largest clones capture 0.85% to 0.9% of the sample. Sequences were obtained from PBMCs. These receptors were obtained from a woman under 40 in good health and CMV-seronegative.

The rearrangement uses TRBV4-1 and TRBJ2-7; 8 bases fit TRBD1. With V trimmed by 3 bases and J by 6 bases, 10 bases remained unmatched. The germline gives CDR1 MGHRA, CDR2 YSYEKL. This CDR3 region has 15 residues. This CDR3 is CASSHDQGALGEQYF. The CDR3, as DNA: TGCGCCAGCAGCCACGACCAGGGGGCGCTTGGCGAGCAGTACTTC.

The chain has TRBV10-2 and TRBJ1-2; 7 nucleotides agree with TRBD1. Germline CDR1 WSHSY, CDR2 SAAADI. The J segment lost 6 bases and the V segment lost 4 bases, leaving 2 bases of the junction unmatched. CDR3 length equals 12 residues. CDR3 protein: CASSGDSHGYTF. CDR3 nucleotide sequence: TGCGCCAGCAGTGGGGACAGTCATGGCTACACCTTC.

The gene calls are TRBV5-6 and TRBJ1-3; 10 bases line up with TRBD1. The V segment lost 4 bases and the J segment 9 bases; nucleotides outside the gene matches: 1. CDR3 length equals 12 residues. Germline assignment: CDR1 SGHDT and CDR2 YYEEEE. The CDR3 DNA follows: TGTGCCAGCAGCCGACAGGGGGCCACCATATATTTT. Translation: CASSRQGATIYF.

The CDR3 nucleotides are TGTGCCAGCAGCCCGACCGGGACAGGGGGCCCTGGGGCCAACGTCCTGACTTTC. The encoded protein is CASSPTGTGGPGANVLTF. The chain uses TRBV27 and TRBJ2-6, with 12 positions matching TRBD1. V lost 6 bases, J lost 2 bases, and 8 bases stayed unmatched. The length of the CDR3 is 18 residues. CDR1 and CDR2 (germline): MNHEY, SMNVEV (reference sequence). Combining the CDR3 with reference TRBV27 and TRBJ2-6 gives the whole variable domain EAQVTQNPRYLITVTGKKLTVTCSQNMNHEYMSWYRQDPGLGLRQIYYSMNVEVTDKGDVPEGYKVSRKEKRNFPLILESPSPNQTSLYFCASSPTGTGGPGANVLTFGAGSRLTVL.

The chain carries TRBV6-1 and TRBJ1-2, with 7 nucleotides matching TRBD1. Germline V CDR1 and CDR2: MNHNS, SASEGT. The junction had 8 bases not matched to a gene; V was cut back by 6 bases and J by 7 bases. This CDR3 has 13 residues. The CDR3 coding sequence is TGTGCCAGCAGAATAACAGGGGAAGGTGGCTACACCTTC. Its protein product is CASRITGEGGYTF.

V is TRBV19 and J is TRBJ1-1; the match to TRBD1 covers 9 bases. This CDR3 spans 15 amino acids. Germline-derived CDR1 and CDR2 are LNHDA and SQIVND (reference sequence). The ends lost 5 bases at V and 4 bases at J; junction bases unmatched: 8. The CDR3 DNA reads as TGTGCCAGTAGTCCGGGACAGGGAATGGGCACTGAAGCTTTCTTT. It yields the protein CASSPGQGMGTEAFF. Drawing the rest from reference TRBV19 and TRBJ1-1, the complete variable domain is DGGITQSPKYLFRKEGQNVTLSCEQNLNHDAMYWYRQDPGQGLRLIYYSQIVNDFQKGDIAEGYSVSREKKESFPLTVTSAQKNPTAFYLCASSPGQGMGTEAFFGQGTRLTVV.

The rearrangement uses TRBV2 and TRBJ2-7; D remains unclear. Germline V gene sequence: CDR1 SNHLY, CDR2 FYNNEI. The CDR3 contains 14 residues. V was shortened by 2 bases and J by 4 bases, with 12 bases between the two germline ends. This CDR3 reads CASSEMAELYEQYF. CDR3 DNA: TGTGCCAGCAGTGAAATGGCAGAACTATACGAGCAGTACTTC.

In this sample, this clone turned up a few times. This rearrangement joins TRBV7-2 to TRBJ2-2, with TRBD1 matching 8 bases. Losses at the gene ends were 5 bases for V and 6 bases for J; bases not matched to a gene: 5. This CDR3 spans 14 amino acids. Germline-derived CDR1 and CDR2 are SGHTA and FQGNSA. The CDR3 sequence is CASSLWTGSGELFF. DNA of the CDR3: TGTGCCAGCAGCCTCTGGACAGGGTCCGGGGAGCTGTTTTTT.

CDR3 residues: CASSNGEDEQYF. The CDR3 region has the DNA TGCGCCAGCAGCAACGGGGAAGACGAGCAGTACTTC. The chain is built from TRBV4-3 and TRBJ2-7; D is possibly TRBD2 (5 bases). Trimming removed 5 bases at V and 5 bases at J, with 10 bases between. Germline-derived CDR1 and CDR2 are LGHNA and YSLEER. The CDR3 is made up of 12 amino acids.

This clone was counted a few times. The gene calls are TRBV7-2 and TRBJ1-6, with 7 bases fitting TRBD1. V trimming: 4 bases; J trimming: 7 bases; junction bases outside the gene matches: 7. Germline V gene data show CDR1 as SGHTA and CDR2 as FQGNSA. The CDR3 runs to 15 residues. Here the CDR3 reads CASSSQSQGNSPLHF. The CDR3 coding sequence is TGTGCCAGCAGCTCCCAGTCACAGGGGAATTCACCCCTCCACTTT.

The table lists this clone with a count of one. V is TRBV7-2 and J is TRBJ1-2; D uncertain. V was shortened by 7 bases and J by 8 bases, with 23 bases between the two germline ends. Germline V gene sequence: CDR1 SGHTA, CDR2 FQGNSA. This CDR3 has 15 amino acids. This CDR3 reads CASTLTVTNAPGYTF. Here the CDR3 DNA reads TGTGCCAGCACCCTGACTGTGACGAATGCACCAGGCTACACCTTC. The variable domain in full, completed from reference TRBV7-2 and TRBJ1-2, reads GAGVSQSPSNKVTEKGKDVELRCDPISGHTALYWYRQSLGQGLEFLIYFQGNSAPDKSGLPSDRFSAERTGGSVSTLTIQRTQQEDSAVYLCASTLTVTNAPGYTFGSGTRLTVV.

V and J are TRBV10-3 and TRBJ1-1; 7 nucleotides line up with TRBD1. Germline loops: CDR1 ENHRY, CDR2 SYGVKD. V shed 6 bases and J 0 bases; nucleotides not matched to a gene: 4. CDR3 length: 14 residues. CDR3 residues: CAIRGTEMNTEAFF. The CDR3 DNA reads as TGTGCCATCAGGGGGACAGAGATGAACACTGAAGCTTTCTTT.

V and J are TRBV19 and TRBJ1-2; D remains unclear. Trimming pared 6 bases from V and 4 bases from J, leaving 12 bases between. The V gene's germline CDR1 is LNHDA and CDR2 SQIVND (reference sequence). This CDR3 region has 13 residues. The CDR3 sequence: CASSRGGFYGYTF. The CDR3 nucleotides are TGTGCCAGTAGCCGGGGAGGGTTCTATGGCTACACCTTC.

The chain has TRBV7-8 and TRBJ2-3, with D possibly TRBD2 on 5 matching bases. The germline V and J ends were trimmed by 2 bases and 1 base, with 10 bases remaining between them. The CDR3 loop spans 15 amino acids. CDR1 is SGHVS and CDR2 is FQNEAQ in the germline V gene. CDR3: CASSLQSGRTDTQYF. The CDR3 DNA is TGTGCCAGCAGCTTACAGAGCGGCCGCACAGATACGCAGTATTTT. Full variable domain (missing parts from reference TRBV7-8 and TRBJ2-3): GAGVSQSPRYKVAKRGQDVALRCDPISGHVSLFWYQQALGQGPEFLTYFQNEAQLDKSGLPSDRFFAERPEGSVSTLKIQRTQQEDSAVYLCASSLQSGRTDTQYFGPGTRLTVL.

The genes are TRBV4-2 and TRBJ2-1; TRBD2 agrees at 9 bases. Trimming took 0 bases from V and 10 from J; bases not matched to a gene: 13. CDR3 length: 17 amino acids. CDR1 is LGHNA, CDR2 YNFKEQ, per germline. DNA for the CDR3: TGTGCCAGCAGCCAAGATTGGTCGGCGGGGGGGCTTGACGAGCAGTTCTTC. Protein product: CASSQDWSAGGLDEQFF.